This T cell receptor (beta chain) was retrieved from a study of metastatic and nonmetastatic thyroid tumors. For the study at large: Repertoire comparisons spanned blood and tumor or nodule tissue from malignant and benign thyroid patients. Study observations and caveats: The reported finding was significantly higher TCR beta diversity in malignant thyroid tumors relative to benign nodules, in blood and tumor.

Every patient underwent thyroid surgery untreated. The CDR3 loop spans 15 amino acids. Germline CDR1 SGHTA, CDR2 FQGNSA. Trimming shortened V by 6 bases and J by 4 bases, and 16 bases separated the two germline ends. In its sample, this clone was seen many times. Its cognate antigen is unknown. Original methodology: For papillary thyroid cancer, a distant-metastasis classifier was constructed from CDR3 differences observed across clinicopathological groups. TCRdb re-called the PCR reads through MiXCR. The V and J calls were not made by the authors but by TCRdb's processing. Seen here are approximately 30,000 clones, about a quarter observed once, and the top ten hold about 2.5%.

The sequenced sample consisted of blood. The clonotype originates from a female donor with papillary thyroid cancer or a benign thyroid nodule (not recorded which). Some clones in this sample may be carry-over from other donors' samples. This chain uses TRBV7-2 with TRBJ2-1; TRBD2 is a possible D gene (5 bases). The CDR3 spells CASSLTPTTYNEQFF. The CDR3 DNA follows: TGTGCCAGCAGTTTGACTCCGACTACGTACAATGAGCAGTTCTTC.